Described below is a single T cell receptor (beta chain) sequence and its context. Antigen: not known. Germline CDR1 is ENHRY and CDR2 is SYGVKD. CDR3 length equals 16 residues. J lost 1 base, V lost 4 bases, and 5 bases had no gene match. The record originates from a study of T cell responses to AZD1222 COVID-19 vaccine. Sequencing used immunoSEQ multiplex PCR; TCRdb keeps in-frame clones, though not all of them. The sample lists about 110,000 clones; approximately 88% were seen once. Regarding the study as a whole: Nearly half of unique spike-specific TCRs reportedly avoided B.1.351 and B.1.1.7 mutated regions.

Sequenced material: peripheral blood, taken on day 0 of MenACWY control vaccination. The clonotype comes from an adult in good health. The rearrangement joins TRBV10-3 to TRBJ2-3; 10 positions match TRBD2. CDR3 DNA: TGTGCCATCAGTGCGGGAGCGGGAGGGGGCACAGATACGCAGTATTTT. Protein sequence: CAISAGAGGGTDTQYF.